This T cell receptor beta chain was identified during a study of vaccination and CD4 T cells after COVID-19. The overall study: Investigators stimulated cells with overlapping spike peptides drawn from SARS-CoV-2, HCoV-NL63, HCoV-OC43 and HCoV-229E.

As concerns this clonotype: Its specificity is unknown.

The germline CDR1 and CDR2 sequences are MNHNS and SASEGT. V dropped 3 bases and J dropped 3 bases, with 12 bases sitting between them. There are 15 residues in the CDR3. Sequenced with the Oncomine TCR Beta short-read assay was DNA taken from cultured CD4+ T cells. Each CDR3 protein gets one entry after TCRdb re-called the PCR reads with MiXCR. The sample lists around 18,000 distinct CDR3 sequences, 70% occurring once. Treatment given: roughly 10-day PBMC culture with coronavirus spike peptide pools or control peptides (ViraFEST assay). Peptide-pool expansion of antigen-specific T cells preceded TCR sequencing in ViraFEST.

V is TRBV6-1 and J is TRBJ1-5, with unresolved D. The sequenced sample consisted of CD4+ T cells from blood, cultured in vitro. This receptor was taken from a human donor who had recovered from COVID-19. As DNA, the CDR3 is TGTGCCAGCAGTGAGGGCCTCGATCCCAATCAGCCCCAGCATTTT. Residues: CASSEGLDPNQPQHF.